A single sample is the source of the 26 T cell receptor beta chains below, sequenced in a study of CD8+CD57+ T cells in acquired aplastic anemia. The authors sequenced patients whose flow cytometry had shown CD8+CD57+ cell expansion. Profiles of TCR beta VDJ and CDR3 were generated from a genomic DNA template. MiXCR, applied by TCRdb to the reads, yields one record per CDR3 protein. The sample yields under 200,000 distinct CDR3 sequences, 40% to 50% seen once. The source material was sorted CD4+, CD8+, or CD8+CD57+ T cells (not recorded which) from PBMCs. Receptors were obtained from a human donor with aplastic anemia.

V usage is TRBV6-1 and J usage is TRBJ2-3; 8 nucleotides agree with TRBD2. CDR3 length: 17 residues. Germline assignment: CDR1 MNHNS and CDR2 SASEGT. V shed 5 bases, J shed 5 bases, and the junction held 15 bases outside the gene matches. CDR3 nucleotides: TGTGCCAGCAGTCTAGGACTAGCAATAGACTTAGAAGATACGCAGTATTTT. Residues: CASSLGLAIDLEDTQYF.

V gene TRBV19 combines with J gene TRBJ2-2; D is unclear. The V gene lost 6 bases and the J gene lost 6 bases, with 20 bases spanning the gap. This CDR3 has 16 amino acids. Germline-derived CDR1 and CDR2 are LNHDA and SQIVND (reference sequence). The CDR3 sequence: CASRTGYPRGPGELFF. For the CDR3, the DNA is TGTGCCAGTAGGACCGGCTACCCCCGAGGTCCCGGGGAGCTGTTTTTT. The variable domain in full, with the rest retrieved from reference TRBV19 and TRBJ2-2, is DGGITQSPKYLFRKEGQNVTLSCEQNLNHDAMYWYRQDPGQGLRLIYYSQIVNDFQKGDIAEGYSVSREKKESFPLTVTSAQKNPTAFYLCASRTGYPRGPGELFFGEGSRLTVL.

This clonotype was seen at least ten times. The rearrangement joins TRBV9 to TRBJ2-2, with D possibly matching TRBD2 (5 bases). The CDR3 spans 17 residues. Germline V lookup: CDR1 SGDLS, CDR2 YYNGEE. Trimming removed 1 base at V and 0 bases at J, with 13 bases between. This CDR3 reads CASSVSLGGPNTGELFF. The CDR3 DNA reads as TGTGCCAGCAGCGTATCATTAGGCGGGCCGAACACCGGGGAGCTGTTTTTT.

This clonotype was seen repeatedly, ten times or more. The chain recombines TRBV9 with TRBJ2-7; 8 nucleotides align to TRBD1. The CDR3 totals 16 residues. Germline V CDR1 and CDR2: SGDLS, YYNGEE. V shed 4 bases, J shed 2 bases, and the junction held 11 bases outside the gene matches. CDR3 nucleotide sequence: TGTGCCAGCAGCCCAGGGGGCGCTAGCGCGGCCTACGAGCAGTACTTC. Protein: CASSPGGASAAYEQYF.

The rearrangement uses TRBV19 and TRBJ1-5; 8 bases map to TRBD1. After removal of 9 bases from V and 0 bases from J, the junction contained 10 bases not matched to a gene. This CDR3 spans 16 amino acids. The germline V gene has CDR1 LNHDA and CDR2 SQIVND (reference sequence). This chain's CDR3 is CASAAGGTISNQPQHF. CDR3 nucleotide sequence: TGTGCCAGCGCAGCAGGGGGCACAATTAGCAATCAGCCCCAGCATTTT. Full variable domain (rest looked up from reference TRBV19 and TRBJ1-5): DGGITQSPKYLFRKEGQNVTLSCEQNLNHDAMYWYRQDPGQGLRLIYYSQIVNDFQKGDIAEGYSVSREKKESFPLTVTSAQKNPTAFYLCASAAGGTISNQPQHFGDGTRLSIL.

This clonotype was counted a single time. A junction boundary mismatches the germline segment, possibly from a read error. This sequence joins TRBV6-5 and TRBJ2-7; D uncertain. This CDR3 comprises 14 residues. Per germline, CDR1 MNHEY and CDR2 SVGAGI. The CDR3 protein is CASSYPADYYEQYF. Here the CDR3 DNA reads TGTGCTAGCAGTTACCCGGCCGATTACTACGAGCAATACTTC.

The chain has TRBV24-1 and TRBJ2-2; D perhaps matches TRBD1 (6 bases). Germline V gives CDR1 KGHDR, CDR2 SFDVKD. V dropped 7 bases and J dropped 5 bases, with 10 bases sitting between them. CDR3 length: 13 residues. CDR3 sequence: CATSEQGTGELFF. In DNA form, the CDR3 reads TGTGCCACCAGCGAACAGGGTACCGGGGAGCTGTTTTTT.

The gene calls are TRBV5-5 and TRBJ1-5; D gene ambiguous. The germline V and J ends were trimmed by 2 bases and 8 bases, with 14 bases remaining between them. The CDR3 has 14 residues. CDR1 and CDR2 from the germline V gene are SGHKS and YYEKEE (reference sequence). CDR3 loop: CASSFFSGPEPQHF. The CDR3 DNA follows: TGTGCCAGCAGCTTTTTCTCCGGGCCGGAGCCCCAGCATTTT.

This clonotype occurred many times. The chain employs TRBV7-9 and TRBJ2-7; D is possibly TRBD2 (5 bases). V dropped 5 bases and J dropped 6 bases, with 11 bases sitting between them. The CDR3 has 12 amino acids. CDR1 is SEHNR and CDR2 is FQNEAQ in the germline V gene (reference sequence). The chain's CDR3 is CASSHPGGEQYF. For the CDR3, the DNA is TGTGCCAGCAGCCACCCCGGAGGCGAGCAGTACTTC.

This clonotype was counted a single time. The chain links TRBV24-1 to TRBJ2-7; maybe TRBD1 (5 bases). With 6 bases removed from V and 6 bases from J, the gap between germline ends came to 8 bases. Germline CDR1 is KGHDR and CDR2 is SFDVKD. This CDR3 has 11 residues. The CDR3 region is CATSQGGEQYF. DNA of the CDR3: TGTGCCACCAGTCAGGGTGGCGAGCAGTACTTC.

The V and J genes are TRBV20-1 and TRBJ1-5; D may be TRBD1 (6 bases). CDR1 DFQATT and CDR2 SNEGSKA come from the germline V gene (reference sequence). The CDR3 is 14 residues long. Trimming left V 0 bases short and J 6 bases short, with 12 bases between. The CDR3 DNA reads as TGCAGTGCTAGAGATCACGGGGGCGGTCAGCCCCAGCATTTT. The encoded protein is CSARDHGGGQPQHF.

This clonotype was counted between two and nine times. This chain uses TRBV20-1 with TRBJ2-5; D assignment may be TRBD1 or TRBD2 (6 bases each). The ends were cut back, 3 bases at V and 2 bases at J, with 13 bases in the middle. The CDR3 extends over 14 amino acids. Per germline, CDR1 DFQATT and CDR2 SNEGSKA (reference sequence). In DNA, the CDR3 is TGCAGTGCTAGTAAGGGGGAGGAACAAGAGACCCAGTACTTC. It encodes CSASKGEEQETQYF.

CDR3 loop: CASSVVEGTGELFF. CDR3 DNA: TGTGCCAGCAGCGTAGTGGAGGGTACCGGGGAGCTGTTTTTT. The rearrangement links TRBV9 to TRBJ2-2, with TRBD2 as a possible D gene (6 bases). Trimming took off 0 bases at V and 5 bases at J, with 8 bases between the two ends. The germline V gene encodes CDR1 SGDLS and CDR2 YYNGEE. The CDR3 spans 14 residues.

The chain carries TRBV15 and TRBJ2-3; 10 nucleotides agree with TRBD2. V shed 1 base, J shed 1 base, and the junction held 2 bases outside the gene matches. This CDR3 has 16 residues. Germline V gene data show CDR1 as LNHNV and CDR2 as YYDKDF (reference sequence). The CDR3 loop is CATSRGTSGGTDTQYF. The CDR3 bases are TGTGCCACCAGCAGAGGAACTAGCGGGGGCACAGATACGCAGTATTTT.

In this sample, this clonotype turned up many times. The rearrangement joins TRBV5-1 to TRBJ2-1, with TRBD2 matching 12 bases. V lost 4 bases to trimming and J lost 8 bases; unmatched junction nucleotides: 4. Looked up from germline, CDR1 is SGHRS and CDR2 is YFSETQ. CDR3 length equals 14 residues. The CDR3 DNA is TGCGCCAGCAGCGGGGGACTAGCGGGCGATGAGCAGTTCTTC. Its translation: CASSGGLAGDEQFF. Looking up the rest from reference TRBV5-1 and TRBJ2-1 gives the full variable domain: KAGVTQTPRYLIKTRGQQVTLSCSPISGHRSVSWYQQTPGQGLQFLFEYFSETQRNKGNFPGRFSGRQFSNSRSEMNVSTLELGDSALYLCASSGGLAGDEQFFGPGTRLTVL.

This chain joins TRBV29-1 and TRBJ2-7, with 12 bases aligning to TRBD2. This CDR3 is 13 amino acids long. Germline V gene data show CDR1 as SQVTM and CDR2 as ANQGSEA. The junction had 4 bases not matched to a gene; V was cut back by 8 bases and J by 2 bases. CDR3 sequence: CSFRLAGAYEQYF. The DNA of the CDR3 is TGCAGCTTTCGACTAGCGGGGGCCTACGAGCAGTACTTC.

Regarding this clonotype: A junction boundary mismatches the germline segment, possibly from a read error. This chain connects TRBV6-4 to TRBJ1-2; D remains ambiguous. CDR1 and CDR2 (germline): MRHNA, SNTAGT. The CDR3 is 11 amino acids. CDR3 coding DNA: TGTGCCAGCAGTTACTCCCTTGGCTACACCTTC. Its translation: CASSYSLGYTF.

This clonotype has at least ten counts. The chain is built from TRBV19 and TRBJ2-7, with D hard to call. Trimming left V 5 bases short and J 2 bases short, with 7 bases between. The CDR3 contains 12 residues. Germline assignment: CDR1 LNHDA and CDR2 SQIVND (reference sequence). In DNA form, the CDR3 reads TGTGCCAGTAGTGAGACGGCCTACGAGCAGTACTTC. It codes for CASSETAYEQYF.

This rearrangement joins TRBV11-2 to TRBJ2-7; D gene uncertain. Germline lookup yields CDR1 SGHAT and CDR2 FQNNGV. The CDR3 consists of 12 residues. Trimming took off 0 bases at V and 5 bases at J, with 5 bases between the two ends. CDR3 sequence: CASSLEVHEQYF. CDR3 in DNA: TGTGCCAGCAGCTTAGAGGTGCACGAGCAGTACTTC.

This clonotype was detected ten times or more. The chain uses TRBV20-1 and TRBJ1-2; TRBD1 matches 7 bases. CDR1 DFQATT and CDR2 SNEGSKA come from the germline V gene (reference sequence). The length of the CDR3 is 14 residues. Trimming took 3 bases from V and 4 from J; bases not matched to a gene: 8. DNA for the CDR3: TGCAGTGCTAGCCAAGGGACAGATCCCTATGGCTACACCTTC. The encoded protein is CSASQGTDPYGYTF.

This clonotype was counted a few times. The V gene is TRBV19, the J gene TRBJ1-5; possibly TRBD1 for D (6 bases). The CDR3 spans 13 residues. V lost 7 bases and J lost 6, with 13 bases in between. From germline, CDR1 is LNHDA and CDR2 SQIVND (reference sequence). This CDR3 reads CASIGGLGQPQHF. For the CDR3, the DNA is TGTGCCAGTATAGGGGGATTGGGTCAGCCCCAGCATTTT.

This clonotype was found many times. The V call is TRBV5-6, the J call TRBJ1-2; no clear D. Germline CDR1 SGHDT, CDR2 YYEEEE. The CDR3 covers 14 residues. V lost 2 bases, J lost 0 bases, and 8 bases lay in between. The CDR3 sequence is CASSLQAANYGYTF. The DNA of the CDR3 is TGTGCCAGCAGCTTACAAGCAGCTAACTATGGCTACACCTTC. Full variable domain (outside the CDR3, taken from reference TRBV5-6 and TRBJ1-2): DAGVTQSPTHLIKTRGQQVTLRCSPKSGHDTVSWYQQALGQGPQFIFQYYEEEERQRGNFPDRFSGHQFPNYSSELNVNALLLGDSALYLCASSLQAANYGYTFGSGTRLTVV.

This clonotype was counted between two and nine times. The chain couples TRBV27 to TRBJ2-2; 8 nucleotides align to TRBD1. Germline V CDR1 and CDR2: MNHEY, SMNVEV (reference sequence). The CDR3 runs 16 residues. With 6 bases clipped from V and 4 bases from J, the junction kept 10 bases outside the gene matches. CDR3 residues: CASRPGTGFVTGELFF. The CDR3 DNA reads TGTGCCAGCAGGCCCGGGACAGGCTTTGTCACCGGGGAGCTGTTTTTT.

This clonotype was observed many times. V and J are TRBV7-9 and TRBJ1-2; D not certain. Trimming cost V 6 bases and J 0 bases, with 14 bases left between them. Germline CDR1 is SEHNR and CDR2 is FQNEAQ (reference sequence). This CDR3 is built from 15 residues. The CDR3 sequence is CASSSWGGTNYGYTF. Here the CDR3 DNA reads TGTGCCAGCAGTTCCTGGGGAGGGACTAACTATGGCTACACCTTC.

J is TRBJ2-5 and V is TRBV24-1; D possibly uses TRBD1 or TRBD2 (6 bases each). Trimming shortened V by 5 bases and J by 0 bases, and 24 bases separated the two germline ends. Germline assignment: CDR1 KGHDR and CDR2 SFDVKD. The CDR3 totals 19 residues. Here the CDR3 DNA reads TGTGCCACCAGTGGCGGACAGAACACCGGGGAGGCGTACCAAGAGACCCAGTACTTC. This sequence encodes CATSGGQNTGEAYQETQYF.

Note on this clonotype: The junction departs from the called germline gene at one end, perhaps through a read error. Written as DNA, the CDR3 is TGTGCCACCAGTGATTCGTCAGTTTCCTACGAGCAGTACTTC. Amino acids: CATSDSSVSYEQYF. The V call is TRBV2, the J call TRBJ2-7, with unresolved D. Germline V CDR1 and CDR2: SNHLY, FYNNEI. The CDR3 is 14 amino acids. The entire variable domain, with the rest obtained from reference TRBV2 and TRBJ2-7, is as follows: EPEVTQTPSHQVTQMGQEVILRCVPISNHLYFYWYRQILGQKVEFLVSFYNNEISEKSEIFDDQFSVERPDGSNFTLKIRSTKLEDSAMYFCATSDSSVSYEQYFGPGTRLTVT.